This T cell receptor (beta chain) came from a study of cytomegalovirus exposure and HLA in healthy donors. It was with 60 Vbeta and 13 Jbeta primers that the PCR ran. Assay: immunoSEQ multiplex PCR; the TCRdb copy retains only in-frame clones and omits some. The sample lists 95,000 to 150,000 clones; more than 75% were seen once. The CDR3 covers 15 residues. V shed 5 bases, J shed 1 base, and the junction held 8 bases outside the gene matches. Germline V lookup: CDR1 SNHLY, CDR2 FYNNEI. This sequence joins TRBV2 and TRBJ2-7; 7 bases align to TRBD1. The receptor was isolated from a man between 18 and 29 years old in good health and CMV-seronegative. Sequencing used PBMCs. CDR3 in amino acids: CASSPTGTASYEQYF. The CDR3 bases are TGTGCCAGCAGTCCAACCGGGACAGCGTCCTACGAGCAGTACTTC.